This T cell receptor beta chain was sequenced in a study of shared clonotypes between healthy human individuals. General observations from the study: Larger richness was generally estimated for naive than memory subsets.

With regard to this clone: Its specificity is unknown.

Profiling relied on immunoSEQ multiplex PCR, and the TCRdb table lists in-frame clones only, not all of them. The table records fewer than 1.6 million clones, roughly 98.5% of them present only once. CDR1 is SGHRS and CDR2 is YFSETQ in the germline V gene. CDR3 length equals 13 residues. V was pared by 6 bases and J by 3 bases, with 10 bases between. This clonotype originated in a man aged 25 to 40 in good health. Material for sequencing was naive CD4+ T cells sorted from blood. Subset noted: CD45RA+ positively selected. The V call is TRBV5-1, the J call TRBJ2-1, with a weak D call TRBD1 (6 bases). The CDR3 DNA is TGCGCCAGCACCCGGGACATCTACAATGAGCAGTTCTTC. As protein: CASTRDIYNEQFF.